This TCR beta chain was identified during a study of early T cells in non-severe SARS-CoV-2 infection. Study details: Chains were not paired, and sequencing was done on bulk RNA from unsorted whole blood.

Individual cDNA molecules received unique molecular identifiers during library preparation. TCRdb analysed the 5' RACE reads with MiXCR anew, one entry per CDR3 protein. In the table there are some 98,000 distinct CDR3 sequences, roughly 9.6% of which are singletons. Worth noting for this clonotype: The antigen remains unidentified.

The CDR3 is 16 amino acids. CDR1 and CDR2 from the germline V gene are SGHRS and YFSETQ. V was pared by 5 bases and J by 1 base, with 19 bases between. Study results and limitations: Private and CD4 specificities were missed by VDJdb matching, skewed to anti-spike CD8.

Sequencing input: whole blood. The chain carries TRBV5-1 and TRBJ2-7; D remains ambiguous. This receptor was identified in an adult who was a healthcare worker with PCR-confirmed SARS-CoV-2 infection or an uninfected control (not recorded which). The CDR3 coding sequence is TGCGCCAGCAGTGAAAGCCGGAGCGCCCATTCCTACGAGCAGTACTTC. It translates to CASSESRSAHSYEQYF.